This TCR beta chain was identified in a study of OX40 agonist ivuxolimab in advanced cancers. Using immunoSEQ multiplex PCR, the repertoire was profiled, and TCRdb retains in-frame clones only, with some absent. The sample shows tens of thousands of clones, 80% to 95% of them seen only once. This clone was observed a single time. Antigen specificity is unknown. V was clipped by 6 bases and J by 1 base; unmatched bases: 3. Germline CDR1 SGHAT, CDR2 FQNNGV. The CDR3 contains 16 residues. Study-level points and caveats: With doses of 0.1-3.0 mg/kg, partial responders showed among the lowest clonal expansion.

The receptor comes from an adult with an advanced solid tumor such as melanoma, head and neck, liver or kidney cancer. The V gene is TRBV11-2, the J gene TRBJ2-1; TRBD2 matches at 13 bases. Sequenced material: CD4+ or CD8+ T cells sorted from blood, taken in a trial of the OX40 agonist ivuxolimab. This CDR3 reads CASRRLAGGSYNEQFF. CDR3 nucleotide sequence: TGTGCCAGCAGACGACTAGCGGGAGGTTCCTACAATGAGCAGTTCTTC. Variable domain in full (rest from reference TRBV11-2 and TRBJ2-1): EAGVAQSPRYKIIEKRQSVAFWCNPISGHATLYWYQQILGQGPKLLIQFQNNGVVDDSQLPKDRFSAERLKGVDSTLKIQPAKLEDSAVYLCASRRLAGGSYNEQFFGPGTRLTVL.